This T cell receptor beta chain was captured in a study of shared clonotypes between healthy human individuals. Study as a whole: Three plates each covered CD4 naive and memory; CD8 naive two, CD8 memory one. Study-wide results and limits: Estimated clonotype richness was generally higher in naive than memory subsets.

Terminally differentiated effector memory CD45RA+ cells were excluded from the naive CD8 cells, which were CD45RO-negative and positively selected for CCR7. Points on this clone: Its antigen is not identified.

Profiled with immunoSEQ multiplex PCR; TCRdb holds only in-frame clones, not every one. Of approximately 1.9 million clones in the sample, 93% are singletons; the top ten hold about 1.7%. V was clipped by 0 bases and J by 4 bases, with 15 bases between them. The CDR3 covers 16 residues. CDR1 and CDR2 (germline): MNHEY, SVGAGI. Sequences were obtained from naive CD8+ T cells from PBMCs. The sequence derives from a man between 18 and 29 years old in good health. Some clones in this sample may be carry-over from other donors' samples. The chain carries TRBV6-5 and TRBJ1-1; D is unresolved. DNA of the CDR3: TGTGCCAGCAGTTACTCCACCTCCCTCGGGAGCACTGAAGCTTTCTTT. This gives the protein CASSYSTSLGSTEAFF.